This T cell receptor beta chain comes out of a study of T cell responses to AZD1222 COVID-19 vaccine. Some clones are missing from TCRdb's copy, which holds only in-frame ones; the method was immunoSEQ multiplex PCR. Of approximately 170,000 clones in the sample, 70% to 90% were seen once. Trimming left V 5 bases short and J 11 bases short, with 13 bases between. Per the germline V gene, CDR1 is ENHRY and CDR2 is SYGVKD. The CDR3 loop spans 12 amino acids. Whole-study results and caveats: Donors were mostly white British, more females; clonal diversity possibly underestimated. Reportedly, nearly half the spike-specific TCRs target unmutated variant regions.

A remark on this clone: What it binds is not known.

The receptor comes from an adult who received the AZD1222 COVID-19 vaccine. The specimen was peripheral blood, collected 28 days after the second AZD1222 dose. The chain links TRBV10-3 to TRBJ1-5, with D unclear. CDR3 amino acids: CAISSNRRAQHF. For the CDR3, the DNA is TGTGCCATCAGTAGTAATAGGAGGGCCCAGCATTTT.